This TCR beta chain was sequenced in a study of STAT3 mutations in large granular lymphocyte leukemia. Concerning this clone itself: Antigen unknown.

CDR3 length: 14 amino acids. V lost 0 bases, J lost 6 bases, and 11 bases lay in between. CDR1 and CDR2 (germline): MNHEY, SVGAGI. Approximately 40,000 productive templates were obtained per sample on average. Repertoires were generated with immunoSEQ multiplex PCR, while TCRdb's copy carries only in-frame clones and drops some. The data hold some 27,000 clones, with over 60% observed a single time. Study-wide results and caveats: TCR clonotype switching after therapy occurred in about 30% of the 18 patients. At least one immunodominant TCR beta clonotype appeared in every T-cell large granular lymphocyte leukemia patient.

This receptor was taken from a woman aged 45-59 years with T-cell large granular lymphocyte leukemia. Some clones in this sample may be carry-over from other donors' samples. V usage is TRBV6-5 and J usage is TRBJ1-1; D is perhaps TRBD1 (6 bases). The sequenced material came from peripheral blood mononuclear cells. CDR3 nucleotides: TGTGCCAGCAGTTACTCCCCACAGGGCTCTGAAGCTTTCTTT. It is translated as CASSYSPQGSEAFF.